This T cell receptor beta chain was recorded in a study of CD8 T cells in Susac syndrome. Reverse transcription of about 0.45 to 1 ug RNA was performed with random hexamers. An immunoSEQ multiplex PCR amplified TCR beta CDR3 over 54 Vbeta and 13 Jbeta. TCRdb re-called the immunoSEQ multiplex PCR reads with MiXCR, one entry per CDR3 protein. The table has about 64,000 distinct CDR3 sequences, roughly 94% seen once. The patients serving as multiple sclerosis controls were treatment-naive. They had stable or active relapsing-remitting disease and fulfilled revised McDonald criteria. Sequenced material: CD8+ T cells from PBMCs. The TCR was taken from a human donor with multiple sclerosis.

In nucleotides, the CDR3 is TGTGCCAGCATGCAGAACGTTGACTACGAGCAGTACTTC. This translates into CASMQNVDYEQYF. The genes are TRBV5-6 and TRBJ2-7; D remains ambiguous. In germline, CDR1 is SGHDT, CDR2 YYEEEE. The ends were cut back, 6 bases at V and 3 bases at J, with 13 bases in the middle. The CDR3 contains 13 residues.